This T cell receptor (beta chain) appears in the sequencing data of a study of cytomegalovirus exposure and HLA in healthy donors. Findings and limits, study-wide: Across HLA loci, a later analysis found differing TCR association rates, with DRB1 most and HLA-C fewest.

Primers included in the PCR were 60 Vbeta and 13 Jbeta primers. Assay: immunoSEQ multiplex PCR; the TCRdb copy retains only in-frame clones and omits some. The repertoire holds roughly 170,000 clones, approximately 80% seen once, with 0.75% to 0.8% in the top ten. The CDR3 runs 16 residues. The V gene lost 3 bases and the J gene lost 2 bases, with 14 bases spanning the gap. Germline V gene data show CDR1 as KGHSH and CDR2 as LQKENI. Donors in the study were healthy people who gave bone marrow. Comment on this clone: Its antigen remains unknown.

The chain joins TRBV18 to TRBJ1-3, with no clear D. The sample taken for sequencing was PBMCs. This TCR was sampled from a female donor in good health and CMV-seronegative. This chain's CDR3 is CASSPSEGVAGNTIYF. CDR3 in DNA: TGTGCCAGCTCACCGAGCGAGGGCGTAGCTGGAAACACCATATATTTT. The variable domain in full, completed from reference TRBV18 and TRBJ1-3, reads NAGVMQNPRHLVRRRGQEARLRCSPMKGHSHVYWYRQLPEEGLKFMVYLQKENIIDESGMPKERFSAEFPKEGPSILRIQQVVRGDSAAYFCASSPSEGVAGNTIYFGEGSWLTVV.